The present TCR beta chain was sequenced within a study of radiotherapy plus CTLA-4 blockade in lung cancer. Study findings and constraints: It was early blood T cell clone dynamics, with interferon-beta, that reportedly best predicted response.

Ipilimumab-mediated CTLA-4 blockade plus focal radiation was given to patients having chemo-refractory metastatic non-small-cell lung cancer. A word on this clone: Its antigen remains unknown. Additional DNA sequences in this sample encode the identical CDR3.

The V gene's germline CDR1 is MDHEN and CDR2 SYDVKM. This CDR3 contains 12 residues. Trimming removed 6 bases from V and 6 bases from J, with 8 bases in between. Sequenced by immunoSEQ multiplex PCR; TCRdb stores in-frame clones only, minus some. The sample carries approximately 47,000 clones, around four fifths recorded once. The sequenced sample was peripheral blood, obtained from a patient treated with radiotherapy plus ipilimumab. This clonotype originated in a human donor with non-small cell lung cancer who had stable disease on radiotherapy plus ipilimumab. The gene calls are TRBV28 and TRBJ2-2, with TRBD2 as a possible D gene (6 bases). The CDR3 is CASRGGAGELFF. The CDR3 coding sequence is TGTGCCAGCAGGGGGGGTGCCGGGGAGCTGTTTTTT.